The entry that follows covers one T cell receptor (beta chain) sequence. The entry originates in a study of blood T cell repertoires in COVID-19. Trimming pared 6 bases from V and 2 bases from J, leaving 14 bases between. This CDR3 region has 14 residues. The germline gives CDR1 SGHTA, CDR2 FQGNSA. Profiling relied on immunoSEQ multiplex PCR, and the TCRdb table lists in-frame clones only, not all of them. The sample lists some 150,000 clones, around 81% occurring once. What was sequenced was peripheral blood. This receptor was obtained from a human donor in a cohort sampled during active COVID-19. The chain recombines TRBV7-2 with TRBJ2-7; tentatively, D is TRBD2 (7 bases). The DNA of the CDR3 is TGTGCCAGCAGAAGGGGGGGCGTAACCTACGAGCAGTACTTC. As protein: CASRRGGVTYEQYF.